The present TCR beta chain was sequenced within a study of early T cells in non-severe SARS-CoV-2 infection. On the study more broadly: The study sequenced bulk RNA from unsorted whole blood, with chains unpaired.

The CDR3 has 14 amino acids. CDR1 is SGHVS, CDR2 FQNEAQ, per germline. V lost 1 base and J lost 0, with 7 bases in between. Details on this clonotype: Antigen: not known.

Individual cDNA molecules were tagged with unique molecular identifiers. A single record per CDR3 protein comes from TCRdb applying MiXCR to the 5' RACE reads. The profile shows tens of thousands of distinct CDR3 sequences, roughly 6% of them singletons. Study-wide results and caveats: Database matching using VDJdb favored anti-spike CD8 responses, with private and CD4 specificities left missing.

The sample taken for sequencing was whole blood. The rearrangement joins TRBV7-8 to TRBJ2-7; D not certain. This receptor was obtained from an adult who was a healthcare worker with PCR-confirmed SARS-CoV-2 infection or an uninfected control (not recorded which). The CDR3 spells CASSLVRISYEQYF. CDR3 nucleotide sequence: TGTGCCAGCAGCTTAGTGCGGATCTCCTACGAGCAGTACTTC.